A selection of T cell receptor beta chains follows, all from one sample in a study of blood T cell repertoires in COVID-19. This table comes from immunoSEQ multiplex PCR, and its TCRdb copy is limited to in-frame clones, with some not included. This table has under 500,000 clones, around 91% appearing once. Material for sequencing was PBMCs or T cells enriched from blood (not recorded which). The receptors originated from a man aged 25-45 years who had recovered from COVID-19. CDR3s include the opening cysteine and the closing phenylalanine or tryptophan. The D gene is left open where the match is weak. The size entry is marked missing in some rows and otherwise reads once, few, many or a size class.

>TRBV20-1|TRBJ1-2|NA|NA
CSASNSLVDGYTF
TGCAGTGCTAGTAACTCCCTTGTGGATGGCTACACCTTC
>TRBV10-3|TRBJ2-2|NA|NA
CAISESSARTGELFF
TGTGCCATCAGTGAGTCGTCCGCGAGGACCGGGGAGCTGTTTTTT
>TRBV18|TRBJ2-7|NA|NA
CASSGLGEQYF
TGTGCCAGCTCAGGTCTCGGGGAGCAGTACTTC
>TRBV5-4|TRBJ1-1|few|NA
CASTARGLEAFF
TGTGCCAGCACCGCCAGGGGCCTTGAAGCTTTCTTT
>TRBV2|TRBJ1-1|NA|NA
CASQPLRSGFTEAFF
TGTGCCAGCCAGCCCCTCAGGTCAGGGTTCACTGAAGCTTTCTTT
>TRBV7-2|TRBJ1-5|NA|NA
CASSLAQADVLPQHF
TGTGCCAGCAGCTTAGCGCAGGCAGACGTCCTACCCCAGCATTTT
>TRBV18|TRBJ2-7|NA|TRBD1
CASSLSGTGGYEQYF
TGTGCCAGCTCACTTTCCGGGACAGGGGGCTACGAGCAGTACTTC
>TRBV7-9|TRBJ1-1|NA|TRBD1
CASSPRDRGLGEAFF
TGTGCCAGCAGCCCCAGGGACAGGGGGCTGGGTGAAGCTTTCTTT
>TRBV6-6|TRBJ1-3|NA|NA
CASFRSSGNTIYF
TGTGCCAGCTTCAGGTCCTCTGGAAACACCATATATTTT
>TRBV3-1/TRBV3-2|TRBJ2-4|NA|NA
CASSHIGANIQYF
TGTGCCAGCAGCCATATAGGGGCTAACATTCAGTACTTC
>TRBV28|TRBJ2-7|once|TRBD2
CASSSPGGEGHPPYEQYF
TGTGCCAGCAGTTCCCCGGGAGGGGAGGGCCATCCGCCCTACGAGCAGTACTTC
>TRBV18|TRBJ2-3|NA|NA
CASSPEVGLTTDTQYF
TGTGCCAGCTCACCTGAGGTGGGGCTTACCACAGATACGCAGTATTTT
>TRBV18|TRBJ1-1|NA|NA
CASSPRVLENAEAFF
TGTGCCAGCTCACCACGTGTGTTGGAGAACGCTGAAGCTTTCTTT
>TRBV6-5|TRBJ1-2|NA|NA
CASRDPDRWDGYTF
TGTGCCAGCAGGGACCCCGACAGGTGGGATGGCTACACCTTC
>TRBV28|TRBJ2-3|NA|TRBD2
CASGHGYGRGGTSTDTQYF
TGTGCCAGCGGTCACGGGTACGGGAGGGGTGGAACTAGCACAGATACGCAGTATTTT
>TRBV6-5|TRBJ2-7|NA|NA
CASSNTGNDEQYF
TGTGCCAGCAGTAACACAGGGAATGACGAGCAGTACTTC
>TRBV21-1|TRBJ1-2|NA|NA
CASSTRRRGRRGYTF
TGTGCCAGCAGCACGCGGCGGCGGGGGCGGAGAGGCTACACCTTC
>TRBV29-1|TRBJ1-2|NA|NA
CSVEATGLVGYTF
TGCAGCGTTGAAGCGACAGGTCTGGTGGGCTACACCTTC
>TRBV9|TRBJ2-5|NA|TRBD2
CASSVGLAGETQYF
TGTGCCAGCAGCGTAGGGCTAGCGGGAGAGACCCAGTACTTC
>TRBV7-9|TRBJ2-7|NA|NA
CASSLGAGFDEQYF
TGTGCCAGCAGCTTAGGGGCAGGGTTCGACGAGCAGTACTTC
>TRBV7-9|TRBJ1-1|NA|NA
CASSRTGPEAFF
TGTGCCAGCAGCCGTACAGGCCCTGAAGCTTTCTTT
>TRBV5-1|TRBJ1-5|NA|TRBD1
CASSSEGTGNQPQHF
TGCGCCAGCAGCTCCGAAGGGACAGGCAATCAGCCCCAGCATTTT
>TRBV5-4|TRBJ1-2|NA|NA
CASSLSGSRAGYTF
TGTGCCAGCAGCCTGTCGGGATCAAGGGCTGGCTACACCTTC
>TRBV28|TRBJ2-2|NA|NA
CASKTANTGELFF
TGTGCCAGCAAGACTGCTAACACCGGGGAGCTGTTTTTT
>TRBV28|TRBJ1-6|few|NA
CASRDGTPVSSLHF
TGTGCCAGCAGGGATGGGACACCAGTCAGTTCCCTCCACTTT
>TRBV9|TRBJ2-7|NA|TRBD1
CASSARDSSYEQYF
TGTGCCAGCAGCGCCCGGGACAGCTCCTACGAGCAGTACTTC
>TRBV28|TRBJ1-2|NA|NA
CASRQANYGYTF
TGTGCCAGCCGACAGGCCAACTATGGCTACACCTTC
>TRBV6-5|TRBJ2-1|NA|TRBD2
CASSKGLASYNEQFF
TGTGCCAGCAGTAAGGGACTAGCATCTTACAATGAGCAGTTCTTC
>TRBV7-9|TRBJ2-7|NA|NA
CASSLSSYEQYF
TGTGCCAGCAGCTTAAGTAGTTACGAGCAGTACTTC
>TRBV7-9|TRBJ2-1|NA|NA
CASSFPWGEGDEQFF
TGTGCCAGCAGCTTCCCCTGGGGGGAAGGGGATGAGCAGTTCTTC
>TRBV4-1|TRBJ2-7|once|TRBD2
CASSRLADTYEQYF
TGCGCCAGCAGCCGACTAGCGGATACCTACGAGCAGTACTTC
>TRBV15|TRBJ1-5|NA|TRBD1
CATSRSDRGNQPQHF
TGTGCCACCAGCAGATCGGACAGGGGAAATCAGCCCCAGCATTTT
>TRBV10-3|TRBJ2-7|NA|TRBD1
CAIKPGQGYEQYF
TGTGCCATCAAGCCGGGACAGGGGTACGAGCAGTACTTC
>TRBV12-3/TRBV12-4|TRBJ2-3|many|NA
CASSFIVDTQYF
TGTGCCAGCAGTTTTATAGTGGATACGCAGTATTTT
>TRBV7-6|TRBJ2-7|NA|TRBD1
CASSLGTGFYEQYF
TGTGCCAGCAGCCTCGGGACAGGCTTTTACGAGCAGTACTTC
>TRBV11-2|TRBJ1-3|once|NA
CASSPRGVLTGNTIYF
TGTGCCAGCAGCCCCAGGGGAGTTCTGACTGGAAACACCATATATTTT
>TRBV6-4|TRBJ2-1|NA|TRBD2
CASSDTSGIINEQFF
TGTGCCAGCAGTGACACTAGCGGGATCATCAATGAGCAGTTCTTC
>TRBV5-5|TRBJ1-5|NA|NA
CASSPAGQPQHF
TGTGCCAGCAGCCCGGCGGGGCAGCCCCAGCATTTT
>TRBV2|TRBJ1-4|NA|NA
CASSPPGQFGEKLFF
TGTGCCAGCAGCCCACCCGGACAGTTTGGTGAAAAACTGTTTTTT
>TRBV4-1|TRBJ1-1|once|NA
CASSQPGGLGNTEAFF
TGCGCCAGCAGCCAACCCGGGGGGTTGGGGAACACTGAAGCTTTCTTT
>TRBV9|TRBJ2-5|NA|TRBD2
CASSVGTSGKQETQYF
TGTGCCAGCAGCGTGGGGACTAGCGGGAAACAAGAGACCCAGTACTTC
>TRBV28|TRBJ1-5|NA|TRBD1
CARGTVIYSNQPQHF
TGTGCCAGAGGGACAGTAATTTATAGCAATCAGCCCCAGCATTTT
>TRBV2|TRBJ2-3|NA|NA
CASSAAAVPTDTQYF
TGTGCCAGCAGTGCTGCAGCGGTACCCACAGATACGCAGTATTTT
>TRBV19|TRBJ1-1|once|NA
CASSIARNTEAFF
TGTGCCAGTAGTATAGCCAGAAACACTGAAGCTTTCTTT
>TRBV28|TRBJ1-2|NA|NA
CASSFGQGYGYTF
TGTGCCAGCAGTTTCGGACAAGGGTATGGCTACACCTTC
>TRBV7-8|TRBJ2-1|NA|NA
CASSKTRISYNEQFF
TGTGCCAGCAGCAAGACTCGAATCTCCTACAATGAGCAGTTCTTC
>TRBV4-1|TRBJ2-3|NA|TRBD1
CASSQGLGQGFGDTQYF
TGCGCCAGCAGCCAAGGATTGGGACAGGGGTTTGGAGATACGCAGTATTTT
>TRBV2|TRBJ1-4|NA|NA
CASSAEGVEKLFF
TGTGCCAGCAGTGCCGAGGGGGTTGAAAAACTGTTTTTT
>TRBV5-1|TRBJ2-3|NA|TRBD1
CASSLDVGQGSDTQYF
TGCGCCAGCAGCCTGGATGTTGGACAGGGGTCAGATACGCAGTATTTT
>TRBV14|TRBJ2-3|NA|TRBD1
CASSRNPGTGGFVSTDTQYF
TGTGCCAGCAGCCGCAACCCCGGGACAGGGGGCTTTGTGAGCACAGATACGCAGTATTTT
>TRBV5-1|TRBJ2-5|NA|TRBD2
CASSSSGSGEETQYF
TGCGCCAGCAGCTCCAGCGGGAGCGGTGAAGAGACCCAGTACTTC
>TRBV27|TRBJ1-1|NA|TRBD1
CASSLDRDTEAFF
TGTGCCAGCAGTTTAGACAGGGACACTGAAGCTTTCTTT
>TRBV27|TRBJ1-6|NA|NA
CASSLSDTNSPLHF
TGTGCCAGCAGTTTATCGGACACAAATTCACCCCTCCACTTT
>TRBV6-5|TRBJ1-3|few|NA
CASSYDWSSGNTIYF
TGTGCCAGCAGTTACGACTGGTCCTCTGGAAACACCATATATTTT
>TRBV25-1|TRBJ2-1|NA|TRBD2
CASSGRDRNNEQFF
TGTGCCAGTTCCGGGAGGGATCGGAACAATGAGCAGTTCTTC
>TRBV6-5|TRBJ2-3|NA|NA
CASNLGGGDTQYF
TGTGCCAGCAATCTCGGGGGTGGGGATACGCAGTATTTT